This T cell receptor (beta chain) was observed in a study of shared clonotypes between healthy human individuals. General observations from the study: Although depth was large, rarefaction showed that sequencing of the sorted subsets was incomplete. Clonotypes that were shared across a handful of donors made up roughly 5.2% of naive CD4 clonotypes.

The data were produced by immunoSEQ multiplex PCR, yet TCRdb's version contains in-frame clones alone and is incomplete. The sample includes 1 million to 1.3 million clones, more than 75% seen only once; the top ten take roughly 0.57%. Of note for this clone: Its matching antigen is unknown.

This clonotype was obtained from a man in his late teens or twenties in good health. Some clones in this sample may be carry-over from other donors' samples. Sequences were obtained from memory CD4+ T cells from PBMCs. Specified subset: CD45RA-negative fraction.

The chain's CDR3 is CASSLYGTTFNYEQYF. The CDR3 DNA reads as TGTGCCAGCAGCTTATACGGGACTACCTTCAACTACGAGCAGTACTTC. This chain connects TRBV13 to TRBJ2-7; 7 positions match TRBD2. Germline V gives CDR1 PRHDT, CDR2 FYEKMQ (reference sequence). The V segment lost 2 bases and the J segment 3 bases; nucleotides outside the gene matches: 10. The CDR3 covers 16 residues. Full variable domain (remainder filled in from reference TRBV13 and TRBJ2-7): AAGVIQSPRHLIKEKRETATLKCYPIPRHDTVYWYQQGPGQDPQFLISFYEKMQSDKGSIPDRFSAQQFSDYHSELNMSSLELGDSALYFCASSLYGTTFNYEQYFGPGTRLTVT.